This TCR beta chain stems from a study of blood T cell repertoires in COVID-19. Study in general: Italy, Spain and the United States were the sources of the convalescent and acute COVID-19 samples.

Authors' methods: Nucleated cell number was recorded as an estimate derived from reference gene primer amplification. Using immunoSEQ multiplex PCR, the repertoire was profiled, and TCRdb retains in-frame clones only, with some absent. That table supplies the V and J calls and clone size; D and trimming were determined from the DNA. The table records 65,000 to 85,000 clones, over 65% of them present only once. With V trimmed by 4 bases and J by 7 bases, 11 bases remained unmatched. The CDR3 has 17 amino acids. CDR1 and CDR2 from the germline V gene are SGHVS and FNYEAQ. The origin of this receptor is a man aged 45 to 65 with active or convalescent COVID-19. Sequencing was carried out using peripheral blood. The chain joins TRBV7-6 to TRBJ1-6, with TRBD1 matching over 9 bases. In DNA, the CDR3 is TGTGCCAGCAGCTCTCCTCTAGCCGGGACAGGGAATTCACCCCTCCACTTT. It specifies CASSSPLAGTGNSPLHF.